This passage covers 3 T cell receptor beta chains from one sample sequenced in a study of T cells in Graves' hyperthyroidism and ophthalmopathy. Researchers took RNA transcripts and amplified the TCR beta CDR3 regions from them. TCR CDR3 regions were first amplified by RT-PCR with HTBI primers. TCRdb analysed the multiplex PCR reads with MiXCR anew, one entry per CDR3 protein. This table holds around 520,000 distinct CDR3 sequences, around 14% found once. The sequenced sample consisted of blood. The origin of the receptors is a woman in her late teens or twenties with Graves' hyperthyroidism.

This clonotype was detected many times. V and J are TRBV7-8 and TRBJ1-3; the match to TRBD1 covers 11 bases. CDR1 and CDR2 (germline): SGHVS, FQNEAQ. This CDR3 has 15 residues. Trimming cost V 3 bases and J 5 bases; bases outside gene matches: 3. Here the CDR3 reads CASSLDRGRRNTIYF. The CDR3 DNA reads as TGTGCCAGCAGCTTGGACAGGGGGCGTAGAAACACCATATATTTT.

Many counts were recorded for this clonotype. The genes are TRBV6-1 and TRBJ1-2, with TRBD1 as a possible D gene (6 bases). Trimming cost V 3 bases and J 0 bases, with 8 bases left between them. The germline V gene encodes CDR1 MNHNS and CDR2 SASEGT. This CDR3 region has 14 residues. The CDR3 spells CASSETGSNYGYTF. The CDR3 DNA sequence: TGTGCCAGCAGTGAGACAGGTTCTAACTATGGCTACACCTTC.

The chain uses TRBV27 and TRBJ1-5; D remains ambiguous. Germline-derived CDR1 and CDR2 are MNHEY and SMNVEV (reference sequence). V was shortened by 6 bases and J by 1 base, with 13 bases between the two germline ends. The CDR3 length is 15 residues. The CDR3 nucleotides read TGTGCCAGCAGACAGACCCCGGACAGCAATCAGCCCCAGCATTTT. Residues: CASRQTPDSNQPQHF.